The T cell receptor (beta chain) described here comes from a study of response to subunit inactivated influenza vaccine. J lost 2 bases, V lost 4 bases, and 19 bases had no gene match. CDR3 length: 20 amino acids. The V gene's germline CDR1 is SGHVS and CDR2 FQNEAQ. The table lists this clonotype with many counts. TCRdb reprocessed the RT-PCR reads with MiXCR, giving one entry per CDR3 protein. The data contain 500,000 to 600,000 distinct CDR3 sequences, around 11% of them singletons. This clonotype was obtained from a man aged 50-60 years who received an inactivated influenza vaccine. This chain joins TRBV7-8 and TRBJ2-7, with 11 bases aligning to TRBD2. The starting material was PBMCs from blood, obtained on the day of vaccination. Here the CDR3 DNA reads TGTGCCAGCAGCTATCCGGGAGGTGGGACTAGCGGCCTTGCTCCCTACGAGCAGTACTTC. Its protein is CASSYPGGGTSGLAPYEQYF.